This entry lists 4 T cell receptor beta chains sequenced from one sample in a study of cytomegalovirus exposure and HLA in healthy donors. Use of 60 Vbeta and 13 Jbeta primers characterized the PCR. Assay used: immunoSEQ multiplex PCR; TCRdb lists only in-frame clones, some missing. The sample lists 110,000 or so clones, 65% to 85% occurring once. The specimen sequenced was PBMCs. These TCRs come from a woman between 25 and 40 years old in good health and CMV-seropositive.

The rearrangement links TRBV27 to TRBJ2-5; D is possibly TRBD1 (5 bases). V was pared by 5 bases and J by 4 bases, with 17 bases between. Germline V CDR1 and CDR2: MNHEY, SMNVEV (reference sequence). The CDR3 extends over 15 amino acids. CDR3 nucleotides: TGTGCCAGCAGTCCATTTTTGACAGTCGTAGAGACCCAGTACTTC. Protein sequence: CASSPFLTVVETQYF.

The chain uses TRBV25-1 and TRBJ2-1, with TRBD1 matching over 9 bases. The CDR3 is 16 amino acids. With V trimmed by 2 bases and J by 7 bases, 9 bases remained unmatched. The V gene's germline CDR1 is MGHDK and CDR2 SYGVNS. CDR3 bases: TGTGCCAGCAGTGAAACGGGGACAGGGTTTTCAAATGAGCAGTTCTTC. Residues: CASSETGTGFSNEQFF.

The chain carries TRBV7-9 and TRBJ2-7, with a tentative D call TRBD2 (6 bases). Deletions cut 5 bases from V and 2 bases from J, with 16 bases between. This CDR3 spans 15 amino acids. The V gene's germline CDR1 is SEHNR and CDR2 FQNEAQ (reference sequence). The CDR3 reads CASSPSAGRAYEQYF. For the CDR3, the DNA is TGTGCCAGCAGCCCTAGCGCCGGGCGCGCCTACGAGCAGTACTTC.

The chain is built from TRBV6-1 and TRBJ2-1; no clear D. V lost 2 bases, J lost 0 bases, and 17 bases lay in between. Germline assignment: CDR1 MNHNS and CDR2 SASEGT. The CDR3 runs to 18 residues. The CDR3 sequence is CASSEQAEQTLSYNEQFF. CDR3 DNA: TGTGCCAGCAGTGAACAGGCAGAGCAAACACTCTCCTACAATGAGCAGTTCTTC.